The 7 T cell receptor beta chains given below trace back to one sample, sequenced in a study of T cells in Graves' hyperthyroidism and ophthalmopathy. The source material, RNA transcripts, was used to amplify TCR beta CDR3 regions. HTBI primers were the set used in a first-round RT-PCR of the TCR CDR3. In TCRdb, the multiplex PCR reads were re-called with MiXCR into one record per CDR3 protein. The table includes roughly 740,000 distinct CDR3 sequences, over 15% detected once. The specimen was blood. The receptors shown here come from a man between 18 and 35 years old with Graves' hyperthyroidism.

This clonotype appeared a few times. Possible read error: a much larger clone is one base away. This chain uses TRBV5-1 with TRBJ1-1; possibly TRBD1 for D (5 bases). The CDR3 totals 13 residues. Trimming removed 3 bases at V and 1 base at J, with 7 bases between. Per the germline V gene, CDR1 is SGHRS and CDR2 is YFSETQ. The CDR3, as DNA: TGCGCCAGCAGCTGGGACGGGAACACTGAAGCTTTCTTT. It specifies CASSWDGNTEAFF.

The gene calls are TRBV24-1 and TRBJ1-1, with D hard to call. This CDR3 is built from 16 residues. V was pared by 1 base and J by 3 bases, with 14 bases between. Germline CDR1 reads KGHDR; CDR2 reads SFDVKD. The CDR3 sequence is CATSDFVEGWDTEAFF. The CDR3 nucleotides are TGTGCCACCAGTGATTTTGTAGAGGGATGGGACACTGAAGCTTTCTTT.

Regarding this clonotype: Germline and junction disagree at one end, which may indicate a read error. The gene calls are TRBV18 and TRBJ2-7; D unresolved. CDR1 KGHSH and CDR2 LQKENI come from the germline V gene. This CDR3 comprises 13 residues. CDR3: CASSRQSSYEQCF. The CDR3 nucleotides read TGTGCCAGCTCAAGGCAGTCCTCCTACGAGCAGTGCTTC.

This clonotype was observed a handful of times. The chain is built from TRBV20-1 and TRBJ2-3, with 9 bases that match TRBD2. Per the germline V gene, CDR1 is DFQATT and CDR2 is SNEGSKA (reference sequence). J lost 7 bases, V lost 6 bases, and 8 bases had no gene match. The CDR3 runs to 13 residues. CDR3 sequence (DNA): TGCAGTGCCACCTTAGCGGGAGCTTATACGCAGTATTTT. Translation: CSATLAGAYTQYF.

As to this clonotype: A much larger clone differs by one base, so this may be a read error. The chain has TRBV20-1 and TRBJ2-5, with D perhaps TRBD1 (5 bases). CDR1 is DFQATT and CDR2 is SNEGSKA in the germline V gene (reference sequence). The CDR3 runs to 12 residues. The CDR3 is CSAEDRQGTQYF. The CDR3 nucleotides read TGCAGTGCTGAAGACAGACAAGGGACCCAGTACTTC.

The chain is built from TRBV3-1 and TRBJ1-3; 7 bases are a match to TRBD1. Germline CDR1 LGHDT, CDR2 YNNKEL (reference sequence). CDR3 length equals 16 residues. V shed 2 bases, J shed 8 bases, and the junction held 12 bases outside the gene matches. DNA for the CDR3: TGTGCCAGCAGCCAAACCCCCGGGGCAGGGGGATACACCATATATTTT. Translating it yields CASSQTPGAGGYTIYF.

The chain uses TRBV10-3 and TRBJ2-7; TRBD2 agrees at 11 bases. CDR1 is ENHRY and CDR2 is SYGVKD in the germline V gene. The CDR3 spans 14 residues. V gave up 5 bases and J gave up 6 bases; unmatched junction bases: 6. The CDR3 region is CAISHSGRDSEQYF. CDR3 DNA sequence: TGTGCCATCAGTCATAGCGGGAGGGATAGCGAGCAGTACTTC.